This T cell receptor beta chain was recorded in a study of T cells in Graves' hyperthyroidism and ophthalmopathy. General study findings and limits: Ophthalmopathy could be told apart from stable hyperthyroidism with a 13 V-J model. Among clonotypes expanded in thyroid above 0.001, most were also found in blood.

This clonotype was observed a handful of times. What it binds is not known. Per germline, CDR1 LNHNV and CDR2 YYDKDF (reference sequence). After removal of 0 bases from V and 0 bases from J, the junction contained 15 bases not matched to a gene. The CDR3 totals 21 residues. Active moderate-to-severe ophthalmopathy, Clinical Activity Score at least 3, NOSPECS at least 4, under 3 months' duration. Authors of the study amplified TCR beta CDR3 regions from RNA transcripts. The TCR CDR3 first-round RT-PCR relied on the HTBI primer set. TCRdb recomputed calls from the multiplex PCR reads with MiXCR, one row per CDR3 protein. The sample contains roughly 600,000 distinct CDR3 sequences, around 13% of which appear only once.

The source is a woman in her forties or fifties with Graves' ophthalmopathy. The rearrangement links TRBV15 to TRBJ1-3; 9 nucleotides match TRBD1. The sequencing input was blood. CDR3 DNA sequence: TGTGCCACCAGCAGAGAGCTAAGTGGGACAGGGCACGACTACTCTGGAAACACCATATATTTT. Translation: CATSRELSGTGHDYSGNTIYF.